This T cell receptor beta chain originates from a study of blood T cell repertoires in COVID-19. Across the study: T cells, B-cell-depleted T cells, or PBMCs supplied cDNA or gDNA.

In the authors' workflow: Reference gene primer amplification gave estimated nucleated cell counts. Data came from immunoSEQ multiplex PCR; TCRdb stores just in-frame clones and leaves some out. Clone size and the V and J calls come from that table; the DNA yielded D and trimming. The sample has just over 95,000 clones, less than 95% seen once. Trimming removed 6 bases at V and 4 bases at J, with 9 bases between. CDR1 and CDR2 from the germline V gene are SQVTM and ANQGSEA. The CDR3 runs 12 residues. This clonotype originated in a man aged 45 to 65 with acute or convalescent COVID-19. Sequencing was performed on peripheral blood. The V call is TRBV29-1, the J call TRBJ2-2; D uncertain. The DNA of the CDR3 is TGCAGCGTCGGTAGAGTCACCGGGGAGCTGTTTTTT. Translation: CSVGRVTGELFF.